This T cell receptor (beta chain) is from a study of early T cells in non-severe SARS-CoV-2 infection. In this sample, this clonotype is medium-sized (0.01 to 0.1%). Individual cDNA molecules each received unique molecular identifiers attached to them. A single record per CDR3 protein comes from TCRdb applying MiXCR to the 5' RACE reads. The sample gives about 25,000 distinct CDR3 sequences, about 4.8% of which show up once; about 7% is in the top ten. V lost 1 base to trimming and J lost 7 bases, with 8 bases between them. In germline, CDR1 is SGHRS, CDR2 YFSETQ. This CDR3 comprises 12 residues. This receptor was identified in an adult who was a healthcare worker with PCR-confirmed SARS-CoV-2 infection or an uninfected control (not recorded which). The sample consisted of whole blood. This chain joins TRBV5-1 and TRBJ1-1; D call uncertain. The CDR3 coding sequence is TGCGCCAGCAGCTTGAATCCCAGTGAAGCTTTCTTT. This sequence encodes CASSLNPSEAFF.